A single sample is the source of the 18 T cell receptor beta chains below, sequenced in a study of CD8 T cells in Susac syndrome. With random hexamers, roughly 0.45 to 1 ug RNA was reverse transcribed. From the immunoSEQ multiplex PCR reads, TCRdb called clonotypes with MiXCR, one entry per CDR3 protein. Seen here are 250,000 to 300,000 distinct CDR3 sequences, about 91% observed once, and the top ten hold 0.18%. The specimen sequenced was CD8+ T cells from PBMCs. The receptors shown here come from a human donor with multiple sclerosis.

This chain joins TRBV18 and TRBJ2-7, with D possibly matching TRBD1 (6 bases). The germline gives CDR1 KGHSH, CDR2 LQKENI. CDR3 length equals 15 residues. V gave up 2 bases and J gave up 3 bases, with 14 bases separating them. CDR3 sequence reads: CASSPGGSHLYEQYF. As DNA, the CDR3 is TGTGCCAGCTCACCAGGGGGCAGCCACCTCTACGAGCAGTACTTC.

The rearrangement links TRBV19 to TRBJ2-7; 10 bases align to TRBD1. V shed 10 bases, J shed 5 bases, and the junction held 11 bases outside the gene matches. The germline gives CDR1 LNHDA, CDR2 SQIVND (reference sequence). CDR3 length: 14 amino acids. The CDR3 bases are TGTGCCACTAAAGGACAGGGGGTTTCCCACGAGCAGTACTTC. Amino acid sequence: CATKGQGVSHEQYF.

V gene TRBV19 combines with J gene TRBJ2-7; 9 bases are shared with TRBD1. CDR3 length: 15 residues. In germline, CDR1 is LNHDA, CDR2 SQIVND (reference sequence). V lost 6 bases to trimming and J lost 1 base; unmatched junction nucleotides: 7. The CDR3 spells CASRRTGTGSYEQYF. CDR3 DNA: TGTGCCAGTAGGAGGACCGGGACAGGGTCCTACGAGCAGTACTTC.

The genes are TRBV28 and TRBJ2-2; D may be TRBD2 (5 bases). Germline V CDR1 and CDR2: MDHEN, SYDVKM. The CDR3 is 18 amino acids. V was trimmed by 4 bases and J by 3 bases, leaving 21 bases between them. DNA of the CDR3: TGTGCCAGCAGTTCCCCTAGGGAGCGGATTGGGGACACCGGGGAGCTGTTTTTT. It yields the protein CASSSPRERIGDTGELFF.

The chain has TRBV30 and TRBJ1-5, with D tentatively TRBD1 (6 bases). Trimming shortened V by 0 bases and J by 4 bases, and 16 bases separated the two germline ends. Germline CDR1 reads GTSNPN; CDR2 reads SVGIG (reference sequence). CDR3 length: 16 amino acids. CDR3 nucleotide sequence: TGTGCCTGGAGTGTCAACAGGGAGCATCTAAATCAGCCCCAGCATTTT. Translated, it gives CAWSVNREHLNQPQHF. The full variable domain, in which reference TRBV30 and TRBJ1-5 provide the parts outside the CDR3, is SQTIHQWPATLVQPVGSPLSLECTVEGTSNPNLYWYRQAAGRGLQLLFYSVGIGQISSEVPQNLSASRPQDRQFILSSKKLLLSDSGFYLCAWSVNREHLNQPQHFGDGTRLSIL.

The table lists this clonotype with a count of one. The V call is TRBV20-1, the J call TRBJ2-7; weak D call: TRBD2 (5 bases). Germline CDR1 DFQATT, CDR2 SNEGSKA (reference sequence). V lost 7 bases and J 4 bases, leaving 17 bases between the germline ends. The CDR3 length is 13 residues. This CDR3 is CSGRSGGAYEQYF. DNA of the CDR3: TGCAGTGGCCGGAGCGGTGGTGCGTACGAGCAGTACTTC.

This chain links TRBV27 with TRBJ2-7, with D possibly TRBD2 on 6 matching bases. CDR1 is MNHEY and CDR2 is SMNVEV in the germline V gene (reference sequence). This CDR3 spans 13 amino acids. With 8 bases removed from V and 6 bases from J, the gap between germline ends came to 17 bases. The CDR3 bases are TGTGCCAGCGCCTTGGGGACTGTATCCGAGCAGTACTTC. Translated: CASALGTVSEQYF.

V is TRBV5-8 and J is TRBJ2-7; D gene ambiguous. The CDR3 totals 13 residues. From germline, CDR1 is SGHTS and CDR2 YDEGEE. V was clipped by 4 bases and J by 2 bases, with 10 bases between them. The CDR3 DNA follows: TGTGCCAGCAGCCCACTCGCGACCTACGAGCAGTACTTC. It encodes CASSPLATYEQYF.

This chain uses TRBV2 with TRBJ1-5; D gene uncertain. From germline, CDR1 is SNHLY and CDR2 FYNNEI. The V end was cut by 6 bases, the J end by 1 base, with 13 bases between. This CDR3 contains 15 residues. The CDR3 DNA is TGTGCCAGCAGAGAAATCTCGGGAAGCAATCAGCCCCAGCATTTT. It translates to CASREISGSNQPQHF.

DNA for the CDR3: TGTGCCAGCAGCTTGTGGCAGGGAGGGTTGGGGTACAATGAGCAGTTCTTC. It codes for CASSLWQGGLGYNEQFF. The rearrangement links TRBV5-6 to TRBJ2-1; 7 positions match TRBD2. CDR1 is SGHDT, CDR2 YYEEEE, per germline. The CDR3 contains 17 residues. V lost 1 base to trimming and J lost 4 bases; unmatched junction nucleotides: 11.

The count of this clonotype is one. The CDR3 bases are TGTGCCAGCAGCCCACAGGACACATACGGGGCCCAGTACTTC. It is translated as CASSPQDTYGAQYF. This rearrangement joins TRBV7-2 to TRBJ2-5; perhaps D is TRBD1 or TRBD2 (5 bases each). Trimming removed 5 bases from V and 9 bases from J, with 19 bases in between. The CDR3 is 14 residues long. In germline, CDR1 is SGHTA, CDR2 FQGNSA.

This chain uses TRBV24-1 with TRBJ2-5, with 11 bases aligning to TRBD2. Losses at the gene ends were 6 bases for V and 5 bases for J; bases not matched to a gene: 10. This CDR3 comprises 16 residues. Looked up from germline, CDR1 is KGHDR and CDR2 is SFDVKD. The chain's CDR3 is CATSTGGLAGVETQYF. The CDR3 DNA is TGTGCCACCAGTACTGGCGGACTAGCGGGTGTGGAGACCCAGTACTTC.

The gene calls are TRBV21-1 and TRBJ1-5; the DNA was not used to check the table's D call, TRBD1. TRBV21-1 corresponds to a pseudogene. The CDR3 loop spans 15 amino acids. The DNA for the CDR3 is TGTGCCAGCAGCAGATCCCGGGACAGTCATCAGCCCCAGCATTTT. Its protein product is CASSRSRDSHQPQHF.

The V gene is TRBV11-3, the J gene TRBJ1-2; TRBD1 matches at 9 bases. The CDR3 loop spans 14 amino acids. Germline CDR1 reads SGHNT; CDR2 reads YENEEA. V gave up 4 bases and J gave up 6 bases; unmatched junction bases: 6. The CDR3 is CASSSPDRGNGYTF. The DNA of the CDR3 is TGTGCCAGCAGCTCCCCGGACAGGGGAAATGGCTACACCTTC.

The V call is TRBV5-4, the J call TRBJ2-2; D is perhaps TRBD2 (5 bases). The V and J ends lost 3 bases and 6 bases respectively, with 9 bases between them. This CDR3 is 13 amino acids long. Germline loops: CDR1 SGHNT, CDR2 YYREEE (reference sequence). DNA for the CDR3: TGTGCCAGCAGCTCACTAGGAGCCGGGGAGCTGTTTTTT. As protein: CASSSLGAGELFF.

The chain has TRBV27 and TRBJ1-5; D call uncertain. The CDR3 is 13 amino acids. CDR1 and CDR2 from the germline V gene are MNHEY and SMNVEV (reference sequence). V gave up 5 bases and J gave up 6 bases, with 11 bases separating them. The chain's CDR3 is CASSLSWSQPQHF. CDR3 coding DNA: TGTGCCAGCAGTCTCAGTTGGAGTCAGCCCCAGCATTTT.

This clonotype was recorded only once. The chain is built from TRBV7-9 and TRBJ2-7; D is ambiguous. CDR3 length equals 15 residues. Germline-derived CDR1 and CDR2 are SEHNR and FQNEAQ (reference sequence). The germline V and J ends were trimmed by 6 bases and 4 bases, with 19 bases remaining between them. This chain's CDR3 is CASSSNRAQVYEQYF. The CDR3 DNA reads as TGTGCCAGCAGTTCGAACCGGGCCCAAGTATACGAGCAGTACTTC.

This CDR3 reads CATLGTGQVAYEQYF. The CDR3 bases are TGTGCCACCCTGGGCACTGGCCAGGTCGCCTACGAGCAGTACTTC. The chain uses TRBV2 and TRBJ2-7; D remains ambiguous. The CDR3 totals 15 residues. V lost 10 bases and J 2 bases, leaving 21 bases between the germline ends. The germline V gene has CDR1 SNHLY and CDR2 FYNNEI.